This T cell receptor (beta chain) emerged from a study of T cells after posttransplantation cyclophosphamide. The V gene's germline CDR1 is GTSNPN and CDR2 SVGIG (reference sequence). Trimming took 4 bases from V and 0 from J, leaving 13 bases between them. The CDR3 consists of 15 residues. Cells defined as naive were viable CD3+CD4+ or CD3+CD8+ and CCR7+CD45RA+CD45RO-CD95-CD27+CD28+. Sequenced by immunoSEQ multiplex PCR; TCRdb stores in-frame clones only, minus some. Here the sample spans roughly 21,000 clones, around 98% being singletons. The sample comprised naive CD8+ T cells sorted from PBMCs. This TCR was sampled from a man aged 40-55 years in good health, CMV-negative, and a related stem cell transplant donor. This chain links TRBV30 with TRBJ2-1; unclear D gene. The CDR3 sequence: CAWNKAVRSYNEQFF. CDR3 sequence (DNA): TGTGCCTGGAATAAGGCGGTACGCTCCTACAATGAGCAGTTCTTC.